Each of the 12 T cell receptor beta chains below was sequenced from the same sample in a study of shared clonotypes between healthy human individuals. Measured with immunoSEQ multiplex PCR; TCRdb has only the in-frame clones, and not every one. The table lists some 980,000 clones, 60% to 85% of them singletons, with over 1.3% in the top ten. Sequencing used memory CD4+ T cells sorted from blood. The subset: CD45RA-negative fraction. Receptors originate from a man between 18 and 29 years old in good health.

The V call is TRBV5-1, the J call TRBJ2-3; 11 bases align to TRBD2. The CDR3 extends over 15 amino acids. Germline V gene data show CDR1 as SGHRS and CDR2 as YFSETQ. The J segment lost 5 bases and the V segment lost 5 bases, leaving 7 bases of the junction unmatched. Written as DNA, the CDR3 is TGCGCCAGCAGGATAGCGGGGGGGCCCGTAGATACGCAGTATTTT. Its translation is CASRIAGGPVDTQYF.

The rearrangement joins TRBV7-3 to TRBJ2-1; 7 bases align to TRBD2. Germline V lookup: CDR1 SGHTA, CDR2 FQGTGA. There are 14 residues in the CDR3. After removal of 0 bases from V and 7 bases from J, the junction contained 3 bases not matched to a gene. The CDR3 here is CASSLTIGGNEQFF. CDR3 DNA sequence: TGTGCCAGCAGCTTAACGATCGGGGGGAATGAGCAGTTCTTC.

For the CDR3, the DNA is TGTGCCACCACCCCCGCCGGCACAGATACGCAGTATTTT. Residues: CATTPAGTDTQYF. The V and J genes are TRBV6-5 and TRBJ2-3; D is undetermined. Germline V gives CDR1 MNHEY, CDR2 SVGAGI. The ends were cut back, 10 bases at V and 1 base at J, with 12 bases in the middle. The CDR3 has 13 residues.

Note on this clone: Other DNA sequences in the sample encode the same CDR3. The chain has TRBV5-1 and TRBJ1-1; the D is unclear. The length of the CDR3 is 13 residues. V shed 0 bases and J shed 1 base, with 4 bases lying between them. Germline V CDR1 and CDR2: SGHRS, YFSETQ. The CDR3 protein is CASSLAANTEAFF. Written as DNA, the CDR3 is TGCGCCAGCAGCTTGGCCGCGAACACTGAAGCTTTCTTT. Full variable domain (outside the CDR3, taken from reference TRBV5-1 and TRBJ1-1): KAGVTQTPRYLIKTRGQQVTLSCSPISGHRSVSWYQQTPGQGLQFLFEYFSETQRNKGNFPGRFSGRQFSNSRSEMNVSTLELGDSALYLCASSLAANTEAFFGQGTRLTVV.

On this clone: The same CDR3 also results from other DNA sequences found in this sample. CDR3 nucleotides: TGTGCCAGCAGCGTAGGGGGTTTTTCTGGAAACACCATATATTTT. It is translated as CASSVGGFSGNTIYF. This rearrangement joins TRBV9 to TRBJ1-3; D is uncertain. Trimming removed 0 bases from V and 1 base from J, with 8 bases in between. The length of the CDR3 is 15 residues. CDR1 and CDR2 (germline): SGDLS, YYNGEE.

With respect to this clone: This CDR3 is also generated by other DNA sequences in the sample. The J gene is TRBJ2-2, the V gene TRBV30; D possibly corresponds to TRBD1 (6 bases). The V end was cut by 5 bases, the J end by 5 bases, with 9 bases between. The CDR3 runs 12 residues. Germline CDR1 and CDR2: GTSNPN and SVGIG (reference sequence). Written as DNA, the CDR3 is TGTGCCTGGTCCAGGGGAACCGGGGAGCTGTTTTTT. Protein: CAWSRGTGELFF.

This chain connects TRBV6-6 to TRBJ2-7; D might be TRBD1 (7 bases). The CDR3 sequence is 15 residues long. Trimming took 8 bases from V and 6 from J, leaving 23 bases between them. Germline V gives CDR1 MNHNY, CDR2 SVGAGI (reference sequence). The CDR3 nucleotides read TGTGCCAGCCTCGACCCTCGGACAGGAGGGGCCGAGCAGTACTTC. Protein sequence: CASLDPRTGGAEQYF.

The chain is built from TRBV6-5 and TRBJ2-7, with 7 positions matching TRBD2. The CDR3 runs to 13 residues. Trimming cost V 7 bases and J 0 bases; bases outside gene matches: 3. The germline V gene has CDR1 MNHEY and CDR2 SVGAGI. CDR3 sequence (DNA): TGTGCCAGCAATAAGCGGGACTCCTACGAGCAGTACTTC. It encodes CASNKRDSYEQYF.

V and J are TRBV5-1 and TRBJ1-2, with a possible D match to TRBD1 (5 bases). Per the germline V gene, CDR1 is SGHRS and CDR2 is YFSETQ. The CDR3 has 15 residues. V lost 7 bases to trimming and J lost 2 bases, with 18 bases between them. This chain's CDR3 is CASAQEAGKNYGYTF. DNA for the CDR3: TGCGCCAGCGCGCAGGAGGCAGGGAAAAACTATGGCTACACCTTC.

The DNA for the CDR3 is TGTGCCAGCAGCCACAGGGGGGGAAATGGCTACACCTTC. Residues: CASSHRGGNGYTF. The chain employs TRBV7-9 and TRBJ1-2; 8 bases map to TRBD1. Trimming at V came to 5 bases and at J to 6 bases, leaving 5 bases not matched to a gene. The CDR3 runs 13 residues. Germline CDR1 is SEHNR and CDR2 is FQNEAQ (reference sequence).

The V gene is TRBV13, the J gene TRBJ2-5; 13 bases fit TRBD2. J lost 2 bases, V lost 5 bases, and 8 bases had no gene match. The CDR3 totals 17 residues. Germline V gene lookup returns CDR1 PRHDT and CDR2 FYEKMQ (reference sequence). Here the CDR3 DNA reads TGTGCCAGCAGCCGCAGCCGACTAGCGGGAGGACAAGAGACCCAGTACTTC. Its translation: CASSRSRLAGGQETQYF.

V gene TRBV7-9 combines with J gene TRBJ2-5; D might be TRBD2 (5 bases). CDR1 is SEHNR, CDR2 FQNEAQ, per germline (reference sequence). The CDR3 sequence is 15 residues long. The V end was cut by 3 bases, the J end by 3 bases, with 14 bases between. Here the CDR3 DNA reads TGTGCCAGCAGCTTGTTGGGAGCGTCAGAAGAGACCCAGTACTTC. As protein: CASSLLGASEETQYF.